This T cell receptor (beta chain) was captured in a study of blood T cell repertoires in COVID-19. Study background: Samples came from the United States, Italy and Spain, spanning acute and convalescent COVID-19. Sources were T cells, B-cell-depleted T cells, or PBMCs; the material itself was cDNA or gDNA.

The CDR3 runs to 14 residues. Unmatched junction bases numbered 8, after V lost 3 bases and J lost 9 bases. CDR1 and CDR2 from the germline V gene are GTSNPN and SVGIG (reference sequence). The table came from immunoSEQ multiplex PCR; TCRdb's copy has only in-frame clones and leaves some out. The table shows about 75,000 clones, with roughly 70% occurring only once. Sequencing used peripheral blood. V and J are TRBV30 and TRBJ1-6; the match to TRBD1 covers 7 bases. The sequence came from a human donor with acute or convalescent COVID-19. The donor label of this sample is uncertain. CDR3 loop: CAWRSTGLGSPLHF. The CDR3 DNA reads TGTGCCTGGAGATCGACAGGGCTGGGTTCACCCCTCCACTTT.